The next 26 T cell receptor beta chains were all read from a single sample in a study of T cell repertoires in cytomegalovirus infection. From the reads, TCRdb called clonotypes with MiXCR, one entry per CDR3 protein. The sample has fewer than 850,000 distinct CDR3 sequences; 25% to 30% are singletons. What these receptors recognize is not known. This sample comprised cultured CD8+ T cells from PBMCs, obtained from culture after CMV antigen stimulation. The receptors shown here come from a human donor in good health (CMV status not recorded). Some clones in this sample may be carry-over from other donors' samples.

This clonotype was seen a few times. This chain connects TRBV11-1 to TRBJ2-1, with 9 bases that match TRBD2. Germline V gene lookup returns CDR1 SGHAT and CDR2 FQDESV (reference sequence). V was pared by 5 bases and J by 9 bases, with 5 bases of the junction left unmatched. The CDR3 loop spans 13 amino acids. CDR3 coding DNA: TGTGCCAGCAGCCCGGGACTAGCAGCTGAGCAGTTCTTC. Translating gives CASSPGLAAEQFF.

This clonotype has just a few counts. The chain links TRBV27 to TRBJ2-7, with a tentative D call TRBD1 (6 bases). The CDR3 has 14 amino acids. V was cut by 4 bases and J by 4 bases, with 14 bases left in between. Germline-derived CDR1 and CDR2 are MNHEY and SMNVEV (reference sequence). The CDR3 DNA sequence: TGTGCCAGCAGTTACGTCCTAGGGGGTTACGAGCAGTACTTC. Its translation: CASSYVLGGYEQYF.

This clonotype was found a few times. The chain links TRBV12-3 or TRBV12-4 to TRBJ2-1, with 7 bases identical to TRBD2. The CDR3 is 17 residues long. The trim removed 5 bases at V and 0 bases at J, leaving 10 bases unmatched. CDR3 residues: CASSGLRAGSSYNEQFF. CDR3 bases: TGTGCCAGCAGTGGCCTAAGAGCGGGGAGCTCCTACAATGAGCAGTTCTTC.

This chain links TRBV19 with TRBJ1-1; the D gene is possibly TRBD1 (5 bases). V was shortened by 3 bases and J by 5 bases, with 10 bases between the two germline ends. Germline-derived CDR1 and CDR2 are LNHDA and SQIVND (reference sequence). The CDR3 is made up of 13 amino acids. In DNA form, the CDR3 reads TGTGCCAGTAGTATCTGGGGGGAGACTGAAGCTTTCTTT. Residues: CASSIWGETEAFF. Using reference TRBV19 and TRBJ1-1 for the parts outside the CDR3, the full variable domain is DGGITQSPKYLFRKEGQNVTLSCEQNLNHDAMYWYRQDPGQGLRLIYYSQIVNDFQKGDIAEGYSVSREKKESFPLTVTSAQKNPTAFYLCASSIWGETEAFFGQGTRLTVV.

The CDR3 sequence is CATSIGPPFTGELFF. The CDR3 DNA is TGTGCCACCAGCATCGGACCCCCATTTACCGGGGAGCTGTTTTTT. The chain couples TRBV15 to TRBJ2-2; D gene unclear. Trimming removed 4 bases at V and 5 bases at J, with 14 bases between. The CDR3 is made up of 15 amino acids. Germline V gene lookup returns CDR1 LNHNV and CDR2 YYDKDF (reference sequence).

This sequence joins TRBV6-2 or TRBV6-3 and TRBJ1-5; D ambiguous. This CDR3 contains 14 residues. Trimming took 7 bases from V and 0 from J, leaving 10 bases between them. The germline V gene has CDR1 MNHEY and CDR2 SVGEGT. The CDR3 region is CASNSGDSNQPQHF. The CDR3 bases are TGTGCCAGCAATTCAGGCGATAGCAATCAGCCCCAGCATTTT.

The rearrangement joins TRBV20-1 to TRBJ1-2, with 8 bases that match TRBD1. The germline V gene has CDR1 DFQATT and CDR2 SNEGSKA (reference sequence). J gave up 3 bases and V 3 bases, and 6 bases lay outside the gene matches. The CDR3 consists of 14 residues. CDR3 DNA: TGCAGTGCTAGGGAGGACAGGGTCCACTATGGCTACACCTTC. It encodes CSAREDRVHYGYTF.

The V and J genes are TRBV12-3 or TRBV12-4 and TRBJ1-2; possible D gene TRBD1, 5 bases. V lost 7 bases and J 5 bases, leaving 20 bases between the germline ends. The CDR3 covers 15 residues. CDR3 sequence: CASTPRGIAFYGYTF. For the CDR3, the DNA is TGTGCCAGCACCCCCCGGGGGATCGCCTTTTATGGCTACACCTTC.

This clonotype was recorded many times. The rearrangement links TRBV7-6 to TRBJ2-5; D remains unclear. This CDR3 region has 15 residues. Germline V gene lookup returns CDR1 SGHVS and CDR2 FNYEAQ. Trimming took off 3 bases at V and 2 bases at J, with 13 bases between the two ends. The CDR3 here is CASSFLTRNQETQYF. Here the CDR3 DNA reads TGTGCCAGCAGCTTCCTGACGAGAAATCAAGAGACCCAGTACTTC.

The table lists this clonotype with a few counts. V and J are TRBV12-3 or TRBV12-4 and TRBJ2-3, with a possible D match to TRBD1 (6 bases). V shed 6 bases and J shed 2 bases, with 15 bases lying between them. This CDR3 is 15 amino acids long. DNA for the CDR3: TGTGCCAGCAGAATTACGGGACACTACACAGATACGCAGTATTTT. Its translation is CASRITGHYTDTQYF.

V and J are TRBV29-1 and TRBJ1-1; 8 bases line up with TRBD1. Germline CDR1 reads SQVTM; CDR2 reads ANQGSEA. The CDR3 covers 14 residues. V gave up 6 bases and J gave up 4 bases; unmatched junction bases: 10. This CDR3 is CSVLQDRGGTEAFF. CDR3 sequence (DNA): TGCAGCGTATTACAAGACAGGGGTGGCACTGAAGCTTTCTTT.

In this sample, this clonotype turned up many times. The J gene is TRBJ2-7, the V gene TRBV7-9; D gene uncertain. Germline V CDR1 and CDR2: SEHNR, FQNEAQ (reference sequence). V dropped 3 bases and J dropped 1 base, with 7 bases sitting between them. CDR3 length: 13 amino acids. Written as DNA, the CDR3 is TGTGCCAGCAGCTTGCGGTGGTCCTACGAGCAGTACTTC. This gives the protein CASSLRWSYEQYF.

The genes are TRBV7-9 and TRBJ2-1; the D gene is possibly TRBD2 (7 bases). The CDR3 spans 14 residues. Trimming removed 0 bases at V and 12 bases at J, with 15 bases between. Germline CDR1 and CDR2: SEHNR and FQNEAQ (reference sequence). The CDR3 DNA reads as TGTGCCAGCAGCTTAGCGGGGGGGCGGATTGGGCAGTTCTTC. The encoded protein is CASSLAGGRIGQFF.

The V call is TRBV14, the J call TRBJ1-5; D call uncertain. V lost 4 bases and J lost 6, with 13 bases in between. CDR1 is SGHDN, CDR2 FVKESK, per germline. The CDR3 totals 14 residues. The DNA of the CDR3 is TGTGCCAGCAGCCTAATACCGGAGGGTCAGCCCCAGCATTTT. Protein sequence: CASSLIPEGQPQHF.

For the CDR3, the DNA is TGTGCCATCACCCGTGGGGCTCAAGAGACCCAGTACTTC. This codes for CAITRGAQETQYF. The chain carries TRBV10-3 and TRBJ2-5, with a tentative D call TRBD1 (5 bases). Germline CDR1 reads ENHRY; CDR2 reads SYGVKD. V shed 7 bases and J shed 2 bases, with 11 bases lying between them. This CDR3 comprises 13 residues.

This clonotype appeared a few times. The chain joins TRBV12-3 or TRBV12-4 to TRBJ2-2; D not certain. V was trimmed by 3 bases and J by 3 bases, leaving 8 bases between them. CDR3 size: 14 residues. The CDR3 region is CASSFGSDTGELFF. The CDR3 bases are TGTGCCAGCAGTTTTGGAAGCGACACCGGGGAGCTGTTTTTT.

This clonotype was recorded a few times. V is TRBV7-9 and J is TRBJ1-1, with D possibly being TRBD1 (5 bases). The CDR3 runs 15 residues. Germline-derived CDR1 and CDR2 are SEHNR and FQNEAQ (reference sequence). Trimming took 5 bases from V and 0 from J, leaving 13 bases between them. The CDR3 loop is CASSPVQGMNTEAFF. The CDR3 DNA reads TGTGCCAGCAGCCCTGTTCAGGGCATGAACACTGAAGCTTTCTTT.

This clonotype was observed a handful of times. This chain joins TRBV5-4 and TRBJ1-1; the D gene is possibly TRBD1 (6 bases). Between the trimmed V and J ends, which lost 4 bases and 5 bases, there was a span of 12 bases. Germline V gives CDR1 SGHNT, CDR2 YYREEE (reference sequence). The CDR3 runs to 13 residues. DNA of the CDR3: TGTGCCAGCAGCCCAGGGGATCCGACTGAAGCTTTCTTT. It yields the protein CASSPGDPTEAFF.

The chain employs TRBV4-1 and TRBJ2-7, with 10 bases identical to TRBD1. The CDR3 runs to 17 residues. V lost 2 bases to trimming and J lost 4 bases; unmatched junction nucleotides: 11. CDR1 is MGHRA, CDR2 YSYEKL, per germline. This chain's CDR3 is CASSQLSRDRGLYEQYF. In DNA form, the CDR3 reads TGCGCCAGCAGCCAACTGAGCCGGGACAGGGGTTTATACGAGCAGTACTTC.

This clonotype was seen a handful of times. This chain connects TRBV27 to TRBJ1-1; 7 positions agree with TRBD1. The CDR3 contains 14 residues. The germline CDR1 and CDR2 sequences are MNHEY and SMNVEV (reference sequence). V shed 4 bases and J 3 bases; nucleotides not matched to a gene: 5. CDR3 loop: CASSYLTGDTEAFF. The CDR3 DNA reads TGTGCCAGCAGTTACTTAACAGGGGACACTGAAGCTTTCTTT.

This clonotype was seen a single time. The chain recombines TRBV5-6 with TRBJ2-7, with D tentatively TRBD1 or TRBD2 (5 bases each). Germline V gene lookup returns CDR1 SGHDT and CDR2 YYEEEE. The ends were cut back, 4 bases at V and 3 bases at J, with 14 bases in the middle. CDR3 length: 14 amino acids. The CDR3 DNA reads TGTGCCAGCAGCACCCGGGACGTCTTCTACGAGCAGTACGTC. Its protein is CASSTRDVFYEQYV.

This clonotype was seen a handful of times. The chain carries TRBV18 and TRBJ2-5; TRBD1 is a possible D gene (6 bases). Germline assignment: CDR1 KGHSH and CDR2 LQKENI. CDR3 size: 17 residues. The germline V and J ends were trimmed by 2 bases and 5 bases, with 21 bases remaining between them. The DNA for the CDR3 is TGTGCCAGCTCACCATTATCCCCACAGGGCCCGGGGGAGACCCAGTACTTC. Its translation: CASSPLSPQGPGETQYF.

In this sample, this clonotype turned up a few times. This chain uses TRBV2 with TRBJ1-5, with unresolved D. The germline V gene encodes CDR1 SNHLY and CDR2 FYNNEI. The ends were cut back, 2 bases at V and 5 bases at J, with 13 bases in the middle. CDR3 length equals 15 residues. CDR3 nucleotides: TGTGCCAGCAGTGAATGGGGTGGAAGGGATCAGCCCCAGCATTTT. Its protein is CASSEWGGRDQPQHF.

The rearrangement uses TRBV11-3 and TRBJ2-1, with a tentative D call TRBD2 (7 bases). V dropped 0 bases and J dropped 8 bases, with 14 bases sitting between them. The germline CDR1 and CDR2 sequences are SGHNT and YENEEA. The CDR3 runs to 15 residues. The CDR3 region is CASSLDARGGDEQFF. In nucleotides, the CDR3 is TGTGCCAGCAGCTTAGACGCAAGGGGGGGGGATGAGCAGTTCTTC.

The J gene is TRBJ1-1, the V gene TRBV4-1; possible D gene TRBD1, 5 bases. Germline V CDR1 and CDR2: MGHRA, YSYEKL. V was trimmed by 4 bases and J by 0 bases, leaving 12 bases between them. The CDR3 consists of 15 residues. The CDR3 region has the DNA TGCGCCAGCAGCCCTCGGACAAATATGAACACTGAAGCTTTCTTT. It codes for CASSPRTNMNTEAFF.

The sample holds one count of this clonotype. In DNA form, the CDR3 reads TGTGCCAGCATAGTACTTGGGGGGGTGGGAACTGAAGCTTTCTTT. It is translated as CASIVLGGVGTEAFF. The chain combines TRBV27 with TRBJ1-1, with D possibly matching TRBD1 (5 bases). The germline V and J ends were trimmed by 7 bases and 5 bases, with 20 bases remaining between them. Germline-derived CDR1 and CDR2 are MNHEY and SMNVEV (reference sequence). This CDR3 is built from 15 residues.